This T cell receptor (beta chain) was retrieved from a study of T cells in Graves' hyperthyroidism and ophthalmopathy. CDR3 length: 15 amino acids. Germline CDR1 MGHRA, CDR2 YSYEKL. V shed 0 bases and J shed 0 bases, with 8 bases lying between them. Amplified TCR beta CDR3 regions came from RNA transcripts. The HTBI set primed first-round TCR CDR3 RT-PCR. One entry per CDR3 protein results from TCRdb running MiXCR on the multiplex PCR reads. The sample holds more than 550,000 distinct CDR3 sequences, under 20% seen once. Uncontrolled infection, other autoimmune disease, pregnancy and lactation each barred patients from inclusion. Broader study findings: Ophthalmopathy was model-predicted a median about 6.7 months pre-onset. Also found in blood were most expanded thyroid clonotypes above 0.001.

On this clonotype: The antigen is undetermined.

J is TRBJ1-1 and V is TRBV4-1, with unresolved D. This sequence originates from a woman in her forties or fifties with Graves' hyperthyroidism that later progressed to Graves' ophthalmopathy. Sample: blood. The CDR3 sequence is CASSQDGRMNTEAFF. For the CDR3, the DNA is TGCGCCAGCAGCCAAGATGGGCGGATGAACACTGAAGCTTTCTTT.